The T cell receptor (beta chain) described here comes from a study of graft-versus-host responses after intestinal transplantation. Points from the study as a whole: High graft-versus-host to host-versus-graft T cell clonal ratios marked allografts of patients with graft-donor macrochimerism.

Concerning this clone: Antigen unknown.

V lost 5 bases and J lost 3, with 11 bases in between. This CDR3 contains 14 residues. Per the germline V gene, CDR1 is LNHDA and CDR2 is SQIVND (reference sequence). This table comes from immunoSEQ multiplex PCR, and its TCRdb copy is limited to in-frame clones, with some not included. The sample carries roughly 99,000 clones, roughly 89% recorded once. Sequences were derived from unstimulated CD4+ T cells sorted from spleen or lymph node cells, sampled before transplant. The rearrangement uses TRBV19 and TRBJ1-3, with D possibly being TRBD1 (5 bases). The clonotype was recovered from a human donor who was the organ donor for an intestinal transplant. For the CDR3, the DNA is TGTGCCAGTAGTTGGGGGGGTATTGGAAACACCATATATTTT. Its translation is CASSWGGIGNTIYF.